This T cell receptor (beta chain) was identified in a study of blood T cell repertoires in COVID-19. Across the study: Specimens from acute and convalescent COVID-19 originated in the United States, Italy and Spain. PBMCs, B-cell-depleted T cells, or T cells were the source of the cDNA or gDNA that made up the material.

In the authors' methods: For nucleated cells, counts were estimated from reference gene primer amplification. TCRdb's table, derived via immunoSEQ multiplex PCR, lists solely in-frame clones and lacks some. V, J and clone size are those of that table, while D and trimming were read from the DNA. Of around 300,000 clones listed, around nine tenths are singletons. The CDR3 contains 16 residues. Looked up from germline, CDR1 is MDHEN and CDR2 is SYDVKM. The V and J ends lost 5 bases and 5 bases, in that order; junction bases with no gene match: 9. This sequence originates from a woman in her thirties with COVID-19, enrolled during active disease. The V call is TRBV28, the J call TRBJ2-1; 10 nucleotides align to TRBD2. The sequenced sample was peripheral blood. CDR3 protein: CASSPPLAGGDNEQFF. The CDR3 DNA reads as TGTGCCAGCAGTCCCCCATTAGCGGGAGGCGACAATGAGCAGTTCTTC.